Presented here are 17 T cell receptor beta chains from one specimen sequenced in a study of blood T cell repertoires in COVID-19. Clones were sequenced by immunoSEQ multiplex PCR, and TCRdb holds only the in-frame ones, with some missing. The sample records fewer than 250,000 clones, under 85% being singletons. The sequenced sample was PBMCs or T cells enriched from blood (not recorded which). All receptors derive from a man between 60 and 75 years old who had recovered from COVID-19.

The chain is built from TRBV5-1 and TRBJ1-6, with D possibly TRBD1 on 6 matching bases. Between the trimmed V and J ends, which lost 4 bases and 5 bases, there was a span of 16 bases. Germline CDR1 is SGHRS and CDR2 is YFSETQ. CDR3 length equals 16 residues. CDR3 in amino acids: CASSPQGPPHNSPLHF. Here the CDR3 DNA reads TGCGCCAGCAGCCCCCAGGGGCCTCCGCATAATTCACCCCTCCACTTT.

This sequence joins TRBV3-1 (or the pseudogene TRBV3-2) and TRBJ1-4; TRBD1 matches 9 bases. The junction had 5 bases not matched to a gene; V was cut back by 5 bases and J by 7 bases. The CDR3 spans 14 residues. Germline CDR1 and CDR2: LGHDT and YNNKEL (reference sequence). The CDR3 loop is CASSWTGAAEKLFF. The CDR3 DNA reads TGTGCCAGCAGCTGGACAGGGGCCGCTGAAAAACTGTTTTTT.

The rearrangement joins TRBV19 to TRBJ2-3; D is perhaps TRBD1 (6 bases). The CDR3 spans 14 residues. Deletions cut 4 bases from V and 0 bases from J, with 8 bases between. The germline V gene encodes CDR1 LNHDA and CDR2 SQIVND (reference sequence). The CDR3 protein is CASSKDSSTDTQYF. The CDR3, as DNA: TGTGCCAGTAGTAAGGACAGTAGCACAGATACGCAGTATTTT.

The V gene is TRBV18, the J gene TRBJ2-3; 8 nucleotides match TRBD2. Germline V gene lookup returns CDR1 KGHSH and CDR2 LQKENI. This CDR3 has 15 residues. Unmatched junction bases numbered 7, after V lost 3 bases and J lost 5 bases. CDR3: CASSPRGDLGDTQYF. The CDR3, as DNA: TGTGCCAGCTCACCGCGGGGGGATCTCGGAGATACGCAGTATTTT.

V usage is TRBV29-1 and J usage is TRBJ2-1; 8 nucleotides agree with TRBD2. CDR1 and CDR2 (germline): SQVTM, ANQGSEA. V lost 4 bases, J lost 4 bases, and 3 bases stayed unmatched. The CDR3 runs to 13 residues. DNA for the CDR3: TGCAGCGTTGGCGGGGGGCTGTACAATGAGCAGTTCTTC. It specifies CSVGGGLYNEQFF.

This chain joins TRBV6-5 and TRBJ1-6, with 7 bases fitting TRBD1. Germline CDR1 and CDR2: MNHEY and SVGAGI. The CDR3 is made up of 15 amino acids. The V gene end was trimmed by 6 bases and the J gene end by 10 bases; junction bases not matched to a gene: 12. The DNA of the CDR3 is TGTGCCAGCAGCAGACAGGGAGTACCTCGATCACCCCTCCACTTT. Translating gives CASSRQGVPRSPLHF.

DNA of the CDR3: TGTGCCAGCAGCGGGGGTCAGGGAAACACCATATATTTT. It is translated as CASSGGQGNTIYF. The V call is TRBV6-5, the J call TRBJ1-3; possibly TRBD1 for D (5 bases). CDR1 MNHEY and CDR2 SVGAGI come from the germline V gene. This CDR3 is built from 13 residues. Trimming took off 6 bases at V and 4 bases at J, with 10 bases between the two ends.

The genes are TRBV7-2 and TRBJ1-2; D might be TRBD1 (5 bases). CDR1 is SGHTA and CDR2 is FQGNSA in the germline V gene. The CDR3 contains 13 residues. Trimming shortened V by 5 bases and J by 4 bases, and 11 bases separated the two germline ends. CDR3 in amino acids: CASSAQGGYGYTF. CDR3 DNA: TGTGCCAGCAGCGCCCAGGGCGGCTATGGCTACACCTTC.

The J gene is TRBJ1-1, the V gene TRBV29-1; no clear D. Germline CDR1 is SQVTM and CDR2 is ANQGSEA. This CDR3 has 13 amino acids. V lost 4 bases to trimming and J lost 1 base, with 10 bases between them. CDR3 protein: CSVANFQNTEAFF. The CDR3 nucleotides are TGCAGCGTTGCAAATTTCCAGAACACTGAAGCTTTCTTT.

V and J are TRBV5-1 and TRBJ1-1; no firm D call. The V and J ends lost 5 bases and 0 bases respectively, with 8 bases between them. The length of the CDR3 is 13 residues. Looked up from germline, CDR1 is SGHRS and CDR2 is YFSETQ. CDR3 sequence (DNA): TGCGCCAGCAGTGACAACGTGAACACTGAAGCTTTCTTT. It codes for CASSDNVNTEAFF.

V is TRBV7-9 and J is TRBJ2-5, with 10 bases that match TRBD2. Germline CDR1 reads SEHNR; CDR2 reads FQNEAQ (reference sequence). The ends lost 1 base at V and 4 bases at J; junction bases unmatched: 9. This CDR3 is built from 17 residues. CDR3 sequence: CASSLERAASGGETQYF. The CDR3 DNA follows: TGTGCCAGCAGCTTAGAGAGGGCGGCTAGCGGGGGAGAGACCCAGTACTTC.

The CDR3 DNA follows: TGTGCCAGCAGCCCCGGGCAAACAGGGGCCACAGATACGCAGTATTTT. Its translation is CASSPGQTGATDTQYF. The chain combines TRBV9 with TRBJ2-3, with TRBD1 matching 7 bases. Germline CDR1 reads SGDLS; CDR2 reads YYNGEE. This CDR3 contains 16 residues. Trimming cost V 4 bases and J 2 bases; bases outside gene matches: 10. Full variable domain (remainder filled in from reference TRBV9 and TRBJ2-3): DSGVTQTPKHLITATGQRVTLRCSPRSGDLSVYWYQQSLDQGLQFLIQYYNGEERAKGNILERFSAQQFPDLHSELNLSSLELGDSALYFCASSPGQTGATDTQYFGPGTRLTVL.

This clone showed up just once. This sequence joins TRBV14 and TRBJ1-1, with TRBD1 as a possible D gene (5 bases). The CDR3 length is 15 residues. The V end was cut by 4 bases, the J end by 1 base, with 13 bases between. In germline, CDR1 is SGHDN, CDR2 FVKESK. The CDR3 is CASSLPGLQNTEAFF. The CDR3 DNA follows: TGTGCCAGCAGCCTACCGGGACTTCAGAACACTGAAGCTTTCTTT.

The J gene is TRBJ2-1, the V gene TRBV6-5; 8 bases align to TRBD1. Germline assignment: CDR1 MNHEY and CDR2 SVGAGI. The CDR3 has 15 amino acids. The V segment lost 2 bases and the J segment 3 bases; nucleotides outside the gene matches: 3. This CDR3 is CASSYRTGFYNEQFF. For the CDR3, the DNA is TGTGCCAGCAGTTACCGGACAGGGTTCTACAATGAGCAGTTCTTC.

This clone has a single count. The chain has TRBV6-5 and TRBJ1-6, with D unresolved. With 6 bases removed from V and 10 bases from J, the gap between germline ends came to 19 bases. From germline, CDR1 is MNHEY and CDR2 SVGAGI. The CDR3 runs to 15 residues. The CDR3 reads CASSPLVGSGSPLHF. The CDR3 DNA follows: TGTGCCAGCAGCCCCTTAGTGGGGAGCGGATCACCCCTCCACTTT.

CDR3 in DNA: TGTGCCAGCTCACCACCCGCGGCAGGGAAAAACACCATATATTTT. The encoded protein is CASSPPAAGKNTIYF. This chain connects TRBV18 to TRBJ1-3, with D perhaps matching TRBD1 (5 bases). Germline CDR1 reads KGHSH; CDR2 reads LQKENI. V lost 0 bases, J lost 6 bases, and 12 bases lay in between. This CDR3 contains 15 residues.

As DNA, the CDR3 is TGTGCCAGCAGCCAAGACTCGGACCTTGGGGCCAATGAGCAGTTCTTC. Protein sequence: CASSQDSDLGANEQFF. The chain links TRBV4-2 to TRBJ2-1; perhaps TRBD1 as D (5 bases). Germline V gene lookup returns CDR1 LGHNA and CDR2 YNFKEQ. V was trimmed by 0 bases and J by 6 bases, leaving 15 bases between them. CDR3 length equals 16 residues.